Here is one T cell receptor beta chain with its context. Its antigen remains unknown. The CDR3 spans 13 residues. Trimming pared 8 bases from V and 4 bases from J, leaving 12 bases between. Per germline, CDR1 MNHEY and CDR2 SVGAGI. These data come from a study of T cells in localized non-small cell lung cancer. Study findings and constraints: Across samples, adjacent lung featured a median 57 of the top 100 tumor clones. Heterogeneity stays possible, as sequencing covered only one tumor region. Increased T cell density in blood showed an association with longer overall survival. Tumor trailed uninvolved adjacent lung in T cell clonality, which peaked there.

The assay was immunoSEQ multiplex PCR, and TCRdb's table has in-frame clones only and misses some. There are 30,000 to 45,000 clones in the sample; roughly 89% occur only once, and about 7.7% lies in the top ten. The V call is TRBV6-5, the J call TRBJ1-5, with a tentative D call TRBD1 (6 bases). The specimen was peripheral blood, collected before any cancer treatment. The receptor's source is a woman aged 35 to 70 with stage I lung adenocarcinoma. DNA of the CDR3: TGTGCCAGCCAGAGGGGGGGGAATCAGCCCCAGCATTTT. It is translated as CASQRGGNQPQHF.